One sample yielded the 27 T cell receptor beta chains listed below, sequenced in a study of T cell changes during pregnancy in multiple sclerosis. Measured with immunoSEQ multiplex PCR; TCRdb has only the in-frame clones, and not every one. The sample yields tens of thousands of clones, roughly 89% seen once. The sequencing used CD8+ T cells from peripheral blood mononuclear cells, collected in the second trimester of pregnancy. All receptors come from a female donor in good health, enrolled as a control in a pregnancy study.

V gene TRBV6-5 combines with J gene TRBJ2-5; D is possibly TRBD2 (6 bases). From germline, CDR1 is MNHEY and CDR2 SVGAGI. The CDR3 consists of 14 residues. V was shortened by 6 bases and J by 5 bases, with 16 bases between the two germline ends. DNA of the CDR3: TGTGCCAGCAGCACAGCGGGCCTCGGGGAGACCCAGTACTTC. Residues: CASSTAGLGETQYF.

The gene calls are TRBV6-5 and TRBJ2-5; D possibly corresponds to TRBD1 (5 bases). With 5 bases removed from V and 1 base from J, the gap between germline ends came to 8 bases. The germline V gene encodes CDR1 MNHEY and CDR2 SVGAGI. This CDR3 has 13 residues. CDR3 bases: TGTGCCAGCAGTAAACAGGTCCAAGAGACCCAGTACTTC. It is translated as CASSKQVQETQYF.

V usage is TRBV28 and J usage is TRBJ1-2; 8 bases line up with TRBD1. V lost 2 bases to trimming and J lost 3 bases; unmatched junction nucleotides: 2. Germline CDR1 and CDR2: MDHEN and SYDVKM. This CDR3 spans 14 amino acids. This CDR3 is CASSLQGADYGYTF. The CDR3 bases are TGTGCCAGCAGTTTACAGGGGGCGGACTATGGCTACACCTTC.

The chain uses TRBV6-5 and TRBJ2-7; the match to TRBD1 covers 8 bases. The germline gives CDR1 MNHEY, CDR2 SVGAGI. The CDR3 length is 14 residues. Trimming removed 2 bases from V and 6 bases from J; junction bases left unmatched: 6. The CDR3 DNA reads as TGTGCCAGCAGTTACACGACAGGGGAGATCGAGCAGTACTTC. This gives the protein CASSYTTGEIEQYF.

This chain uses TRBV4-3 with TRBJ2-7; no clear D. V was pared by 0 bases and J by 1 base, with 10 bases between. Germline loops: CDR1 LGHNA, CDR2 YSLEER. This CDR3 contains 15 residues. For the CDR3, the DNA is TGCGCCAGCAGCCAAGAAGAGGCCTCTTCCTACGAGCAGTACTTC. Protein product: CASSQEEASSYEQYF.

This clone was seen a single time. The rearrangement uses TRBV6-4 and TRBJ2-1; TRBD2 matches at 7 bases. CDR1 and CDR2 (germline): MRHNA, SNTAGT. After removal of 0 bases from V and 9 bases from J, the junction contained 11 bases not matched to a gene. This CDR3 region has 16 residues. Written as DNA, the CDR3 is TGTGCCAGCAGTGACTCGGGGGGGGTGGGGTGGAGTGAGCAGTTCTTC. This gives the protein CASSDSGGVGWSEQFF.

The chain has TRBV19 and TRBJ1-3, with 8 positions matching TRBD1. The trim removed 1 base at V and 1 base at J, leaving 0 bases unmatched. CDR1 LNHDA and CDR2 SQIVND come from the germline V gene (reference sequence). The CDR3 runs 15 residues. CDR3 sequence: CASSIGTGSGNTIYF. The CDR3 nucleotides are TGTGCCAGTAGTATAGGGACAGGGTCTGGAAACACCATATATTTT.

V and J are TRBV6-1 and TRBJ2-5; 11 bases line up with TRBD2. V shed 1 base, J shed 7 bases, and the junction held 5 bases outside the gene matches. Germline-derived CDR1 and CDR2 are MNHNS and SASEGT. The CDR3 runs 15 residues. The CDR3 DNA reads TGTGCCAGCAGTGAAGTAGCGGGGGGGCCGGGGACCCAGTACTTC. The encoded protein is CASSEVAGGPGTQYF.

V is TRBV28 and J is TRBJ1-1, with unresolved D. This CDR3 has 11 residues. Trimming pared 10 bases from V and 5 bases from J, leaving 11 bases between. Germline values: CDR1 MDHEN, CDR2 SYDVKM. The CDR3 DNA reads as TGTGCCATCCATAGAGGAACTGAAGCTTTCTTT. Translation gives CAIHRGTEAFF.

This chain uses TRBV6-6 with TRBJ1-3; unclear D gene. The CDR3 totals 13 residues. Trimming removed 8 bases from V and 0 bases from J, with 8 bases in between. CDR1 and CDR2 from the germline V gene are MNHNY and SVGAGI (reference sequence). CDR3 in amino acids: CASSAGSGNTIYF. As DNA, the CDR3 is TGTGCCAGCTCGGCGGGCTCTGGAAACACCATATATTTT.

The CDR3 spells CASSPKGGTYEQYF. CDR3 in DNA: TGTGCCAGCAGCCCCAAGGGGGGGACCTACGAGCAGTACTTC. The V gene is TRBV27, the J gene TRBJ2-7; possibly TRBD2 for D (7 bases). The germline gives CDR1 MNHEY, CDR2 SMNVEV (reference sequence). The CDR3 loop spans 14 amino acids. Between the trimmed V and J ends, which lost 6 bases and 2 bases, there was a span of 14 bases.

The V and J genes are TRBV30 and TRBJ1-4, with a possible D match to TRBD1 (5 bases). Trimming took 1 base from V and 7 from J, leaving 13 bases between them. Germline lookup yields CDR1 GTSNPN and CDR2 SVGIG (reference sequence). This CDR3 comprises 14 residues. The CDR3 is CAWSDGQGGEKLFF. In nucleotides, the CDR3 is TGTGCCTGGAGTGACGGGCAGGGAGGTGAAAAACTGTTTTTT.

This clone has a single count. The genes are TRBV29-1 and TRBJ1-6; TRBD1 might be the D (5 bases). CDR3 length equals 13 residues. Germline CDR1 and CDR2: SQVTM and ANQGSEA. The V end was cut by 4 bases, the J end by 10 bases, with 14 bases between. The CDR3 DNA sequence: TGCAGCGTTGGGTCGGGGGATGGCTCACCCCTCCACTTT. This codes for CSVGSGDGSPLHF. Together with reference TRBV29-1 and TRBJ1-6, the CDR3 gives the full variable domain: SAVISQKPSRDICQRGTSLTIQCQVDSQVTMMFWYRQQPGQSLTLIATANQGSEATYESGFVIDKFPISRPNLTFSTLTVSNMSPEDSSIYLCSVGSGDGSPLHFGNGTRLTVT.

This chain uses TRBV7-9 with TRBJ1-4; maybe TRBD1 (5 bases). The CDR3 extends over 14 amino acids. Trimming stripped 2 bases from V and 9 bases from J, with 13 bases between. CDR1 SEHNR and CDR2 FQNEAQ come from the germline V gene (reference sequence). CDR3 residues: CASSLSEEGKKLFF. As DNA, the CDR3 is TGTGCCAGCAGCTTAAGCGAGGAGGGGAAAAAACTGTTTTTT.

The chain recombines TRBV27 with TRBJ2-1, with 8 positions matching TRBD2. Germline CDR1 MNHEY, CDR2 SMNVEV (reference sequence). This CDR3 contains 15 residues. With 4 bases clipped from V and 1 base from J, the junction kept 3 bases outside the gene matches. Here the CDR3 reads CASSSTSASYNEQFF. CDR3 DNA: TGTGCCAGCAGTTCGACTAGCGCTTCCTACAATGAGCAGTTCTTC.

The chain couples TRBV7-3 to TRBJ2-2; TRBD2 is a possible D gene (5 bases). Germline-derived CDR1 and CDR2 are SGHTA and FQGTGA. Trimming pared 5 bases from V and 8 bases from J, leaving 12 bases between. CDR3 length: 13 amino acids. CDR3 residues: CASSPGLTGELFF. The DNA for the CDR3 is TGTGCCAGCAGCCCCGGACTGACAGGGGAGCTGTTTTTT.

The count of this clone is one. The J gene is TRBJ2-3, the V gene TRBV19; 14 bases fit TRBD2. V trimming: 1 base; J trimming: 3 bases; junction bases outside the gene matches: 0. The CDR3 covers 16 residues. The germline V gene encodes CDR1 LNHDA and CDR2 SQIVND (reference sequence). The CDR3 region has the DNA TGTGCCAGTAGTATAGGGACTAGCGGGGGGACAGATACGCAGTATTTT. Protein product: CASSIGTSGGTDTQYF.

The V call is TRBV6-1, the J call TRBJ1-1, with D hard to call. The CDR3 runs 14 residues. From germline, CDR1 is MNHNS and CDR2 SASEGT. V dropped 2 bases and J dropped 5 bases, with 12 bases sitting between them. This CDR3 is CASSEMTGETEAFF. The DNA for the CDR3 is TGTGCCAGCAGTGAAATGACGGGAGAGACTGAAGCTTTCTTT.

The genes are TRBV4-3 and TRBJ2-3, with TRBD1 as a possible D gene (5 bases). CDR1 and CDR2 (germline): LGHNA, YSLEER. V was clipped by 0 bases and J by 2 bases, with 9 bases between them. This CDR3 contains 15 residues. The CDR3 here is CASSQDLGDTDTQYF. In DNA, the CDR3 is TGCGCCAGCAGCCAAGACCTAGGGGACACAGATACGCAGTATTTT.

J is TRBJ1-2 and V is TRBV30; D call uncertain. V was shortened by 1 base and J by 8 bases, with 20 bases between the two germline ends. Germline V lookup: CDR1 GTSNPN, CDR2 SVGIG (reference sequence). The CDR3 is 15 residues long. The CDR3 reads CAWSGGGGTGMGYTF. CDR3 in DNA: TGTGCCTGGAGTGGAGGTGGAGGCACTGGGATGGGCTACACCTTC.

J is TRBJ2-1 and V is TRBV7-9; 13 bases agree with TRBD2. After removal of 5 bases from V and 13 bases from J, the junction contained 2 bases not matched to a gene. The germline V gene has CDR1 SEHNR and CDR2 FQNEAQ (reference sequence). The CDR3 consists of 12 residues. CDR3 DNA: TGTGCCAGCAGCCGGACTAGCGGGAGACAGTTCTTC. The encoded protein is CASSRTSGRQFF.

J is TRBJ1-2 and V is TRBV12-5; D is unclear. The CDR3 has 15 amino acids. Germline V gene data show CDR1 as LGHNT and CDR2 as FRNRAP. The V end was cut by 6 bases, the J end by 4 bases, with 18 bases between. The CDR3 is CASGPPREGSYGYTF. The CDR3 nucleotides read TGTGCTAGTGGCCCACCCCGTGAGGGCTCCTATGGCTACACCTTC.

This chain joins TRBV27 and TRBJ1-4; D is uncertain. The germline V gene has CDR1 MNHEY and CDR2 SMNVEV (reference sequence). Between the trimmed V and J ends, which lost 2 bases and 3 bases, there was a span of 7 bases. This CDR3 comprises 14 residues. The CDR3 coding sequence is TGTGCCAGCAGTTTAAGGCTAGCTAATGAAAAACTGTTTTTT. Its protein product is CASSLRLANEKLFF.

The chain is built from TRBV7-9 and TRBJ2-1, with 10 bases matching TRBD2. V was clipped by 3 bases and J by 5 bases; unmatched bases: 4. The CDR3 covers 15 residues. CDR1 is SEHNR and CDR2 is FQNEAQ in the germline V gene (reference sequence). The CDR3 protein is CASSLGAGGNNEQFF. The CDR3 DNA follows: TGTGCCAGCAGCTTGGGAGCGGGGGGGAACAATGAGCAGTTCTTC.

The CDR3 region has the DNA TGTGCCAGCAGCTCCGGGGGTAGCGGGAGTTACAATGAGCAGTTCTTC. This encodes CASSSGGSGSYNEQFF. The rearrangement uses TRBV9 and TRBJ2-1; 9 nucleotides agree with TRBD2. V trimming: 4 bases; J trimming: 4 bases; junction bases outside the gene matches: 9. This CDR3 region has 16 residues. CDR1 SGDLS and CDR2 YYNGEE come from the germline V gene.

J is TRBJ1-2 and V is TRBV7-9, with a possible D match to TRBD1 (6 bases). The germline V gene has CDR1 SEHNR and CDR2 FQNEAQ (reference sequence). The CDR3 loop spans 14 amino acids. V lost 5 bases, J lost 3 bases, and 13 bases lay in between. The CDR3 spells CASSHRTDYYGYTF. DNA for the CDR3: TGTGCCAGCAGCCACCGGACAGATTACTATGGCTACACCTTC.

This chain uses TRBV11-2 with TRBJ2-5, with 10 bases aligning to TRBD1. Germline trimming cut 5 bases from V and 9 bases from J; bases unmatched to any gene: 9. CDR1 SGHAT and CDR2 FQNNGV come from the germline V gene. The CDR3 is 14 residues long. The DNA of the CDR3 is TGTGCCAGCAGCCCATTGGACAGGGGGGGGGCCCAGTACTTC. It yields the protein CASSPLDRGGAQYF.